This TCR beta chain was obtained from a study of OX40 agonist ivuxolimab in advanced cancers. Study-wide context: The study treated patients with ivuxolimab, an agonistic anti-OX40 (CD134) antibody.

The germline V gene encodes CDR1 MDHEN and CDR2 SYDVKM. Trimming removed 7 bases at V and 4 bases at J, with 19 bases between. The CDR3 has 15 amino acids. Repertoires were generated with immunoSEQ multiplex PCR, while TCRdb's copy carries only in-frame clones and drops some. The sample consists of 95,000 to 150,000 clones, about nine tenths of them appearing once. The sequence came from an adult with an advanced solid tumor such as melanoma, head and neck, liver or kidney cancer. The sample here was CD4+ or CD8+ T cells sorted from blood, taken in a trial of the OX40 agonist ivuxolimab. The chain uses TRBV28 and TRBJ1-1; perhaps TRBD1 as D (6 bases). CDR3 bases: TGTGCCAGCAACCTGGGCGGGGGGCGGATCACTGAAGCTTTCTTT. Amino acid sequence: CASNLGGGRITEAFF.